This TCR beta chain was recorded in a study of shared clonotypes between healthy human individuals. General study findings and limits: Estimated richness was generally greater in naive than memory subsets.

The CDR3 is 15 residues long. J gave up 6 bases and V 4 bases, and 14 bases lay outside the gene matches. CDR1 GTSNPN and CDR2 SVGIG come from the germline V gene (reference sequence). About this clone: Its antigen is undetermined.

Sequencing was performed with immunoSEQ multiplex PCR; in TCRdb, only in-frame clones are kept and a portion is missing. This sample has over a million clones, with roughly 95% found just once. The specimen was naive CD4+ T cells sorted from blood. Subset defined: CD45RA+ positively selected. The rearrangement links TRBV30 to TRBJ1-2; 7 bases agree with TRBD1. This TCR came from a man in his thirties or forties in good health. The CDR3 loop is CAWIFDRDDKNGYTF. CDR3 nucleotide sequence: TGTGCCTGGATATTCGACAGGGACGATAAAAATGGCTACACCTTC.